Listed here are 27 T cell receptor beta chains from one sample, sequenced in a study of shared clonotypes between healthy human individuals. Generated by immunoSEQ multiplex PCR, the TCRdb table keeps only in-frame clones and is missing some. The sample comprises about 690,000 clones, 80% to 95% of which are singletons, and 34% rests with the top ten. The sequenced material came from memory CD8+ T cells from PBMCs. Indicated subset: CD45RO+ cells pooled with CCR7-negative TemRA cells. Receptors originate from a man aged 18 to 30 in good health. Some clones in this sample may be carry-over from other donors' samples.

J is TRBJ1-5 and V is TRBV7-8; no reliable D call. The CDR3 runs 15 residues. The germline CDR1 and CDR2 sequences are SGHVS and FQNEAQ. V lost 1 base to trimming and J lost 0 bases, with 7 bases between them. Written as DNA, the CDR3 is TGTGCCAGCAGCTTAGGAGGCAGTAGCAATCAGCCCCAGCATTTT. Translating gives CASSLGGSSNQPQHF.

This CDR3 is CALVEASGTYEQYF. CDR3 nucleotides: TGTGCCTTGGTTGAGGCTAGCGGGACCTACGAGCAGTACTTC. The chain recombines TRBV10-3 with TRBJ2-7; TRBD2 matches at 9 bases. V lost 11 bases to trimming and J lost 2 bases; unmatched junction nucleotides: 10. This CDR3 has 14 amino acids. CDR1 ENHRY and CDR2 SYGVKD come from the germline V gene.

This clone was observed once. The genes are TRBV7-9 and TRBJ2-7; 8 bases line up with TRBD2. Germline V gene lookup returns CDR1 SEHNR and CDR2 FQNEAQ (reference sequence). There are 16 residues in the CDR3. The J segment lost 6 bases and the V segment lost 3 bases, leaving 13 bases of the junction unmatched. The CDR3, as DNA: TGTGCCAGCAGCTTCCAAACAGGGACTAGGTCTCCCGAGCAGTACTTC. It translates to CASSFQTGTRSPEQYF.

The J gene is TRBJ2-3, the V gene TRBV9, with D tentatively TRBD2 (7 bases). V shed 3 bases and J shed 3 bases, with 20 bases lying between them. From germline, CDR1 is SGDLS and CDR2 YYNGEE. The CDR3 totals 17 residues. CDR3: CASSAWSGGGGTDTQYF. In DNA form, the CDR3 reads TGTGCCAGCAGCGCCTGGAGCGGAGGGGGGGGGACAGATACGCAGTATTTT.

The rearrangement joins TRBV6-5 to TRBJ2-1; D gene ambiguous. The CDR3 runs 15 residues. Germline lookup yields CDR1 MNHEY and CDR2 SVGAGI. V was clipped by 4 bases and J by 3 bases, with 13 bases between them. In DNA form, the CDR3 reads TGTGCCAGCAGTTTGGACGGATCCCGCTACAATGAGCAGTTCTTC. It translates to CASSLDGSRYNEQFF.

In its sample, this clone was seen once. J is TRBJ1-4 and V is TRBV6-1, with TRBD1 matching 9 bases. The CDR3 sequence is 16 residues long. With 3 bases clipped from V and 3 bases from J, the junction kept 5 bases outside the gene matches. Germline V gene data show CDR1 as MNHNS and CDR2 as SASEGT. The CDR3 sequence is CASSDMNRGPNEKLFF. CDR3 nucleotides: TGTGCCAGCAGTGATATGAACAGGGGGCCTAATGAAAAACTGTTTTTT.

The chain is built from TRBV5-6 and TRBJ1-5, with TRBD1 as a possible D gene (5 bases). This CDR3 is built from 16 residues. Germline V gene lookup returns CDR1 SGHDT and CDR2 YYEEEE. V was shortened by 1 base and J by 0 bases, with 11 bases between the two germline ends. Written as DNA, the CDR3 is TGTGCCAGCAGCTTGTATGGACACAATAGCAATCAGCCCCAGCATTTT. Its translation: CASSLYGHNSNQPQHF.

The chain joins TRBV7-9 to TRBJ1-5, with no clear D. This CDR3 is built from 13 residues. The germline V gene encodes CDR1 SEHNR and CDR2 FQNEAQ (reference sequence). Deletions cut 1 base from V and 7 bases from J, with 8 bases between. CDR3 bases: TGTGCCAGCAGCTTAGACCCGGGCCAGCCCCAGCATTTT. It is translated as CASSLDPGQPQHF.

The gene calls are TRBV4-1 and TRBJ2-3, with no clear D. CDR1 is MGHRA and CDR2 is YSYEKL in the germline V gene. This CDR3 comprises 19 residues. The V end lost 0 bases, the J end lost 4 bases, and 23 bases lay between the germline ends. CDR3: CASSQDRARISVIADTQYF. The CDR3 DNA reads TGCGCCAGCAGCCAAGATAGAGCCAGGATCTCCGTAATTGCAGATACGCAGTATTTT.

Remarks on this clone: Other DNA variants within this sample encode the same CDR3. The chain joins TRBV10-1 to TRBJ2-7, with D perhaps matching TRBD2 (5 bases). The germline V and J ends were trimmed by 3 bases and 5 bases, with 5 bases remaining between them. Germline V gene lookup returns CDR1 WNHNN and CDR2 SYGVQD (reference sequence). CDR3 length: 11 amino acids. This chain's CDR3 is CASSDGDEQYF. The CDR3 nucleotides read TGCGCCAGCAGTGACGGGGACGAGCAGTACTTC.

The CDR3 bases are TGTGCCAGCAGCTTATCCGACAGGCCTCGGGAGCAGTACTTC. Its translation is CASSLSDRPREQYF. The J gene is TRBJ2-7, the V gene TRBV5-6; a possible D gene is TRBD1 (6 bases). Germline values: CDR1 SGHDT, CDR2 YYEEEE. This CDR3 is built from 14 residues. Deletions cut 2 bases from V and 7 bases from J, with 16 bases between.

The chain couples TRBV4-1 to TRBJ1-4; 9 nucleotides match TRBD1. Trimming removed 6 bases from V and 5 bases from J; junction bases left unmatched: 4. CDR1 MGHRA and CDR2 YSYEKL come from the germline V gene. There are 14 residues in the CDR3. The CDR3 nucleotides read TGCGCCAGCAGGGACAGGGGCGTGAATGAAAAACTGTTTTTT. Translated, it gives CASRDRGVNEKLFF.

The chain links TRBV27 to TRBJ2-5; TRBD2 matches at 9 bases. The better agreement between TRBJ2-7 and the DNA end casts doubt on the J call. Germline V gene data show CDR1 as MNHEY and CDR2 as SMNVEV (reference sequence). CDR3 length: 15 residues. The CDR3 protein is CASSPNSGRAHEQYF. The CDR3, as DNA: TGTGCCAGCAGTCCAAATAGCGGGAGAGCCCACGAGCAGTACTTC.

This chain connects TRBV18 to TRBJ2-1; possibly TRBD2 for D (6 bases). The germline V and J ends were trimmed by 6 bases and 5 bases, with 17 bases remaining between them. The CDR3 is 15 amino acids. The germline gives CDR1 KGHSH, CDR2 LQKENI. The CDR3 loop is CASSTWGTDHNEQFF. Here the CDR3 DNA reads TGTGCCAGCTCCACCTGGGGGACTGATCACAATGAGCAGTTCTTC.

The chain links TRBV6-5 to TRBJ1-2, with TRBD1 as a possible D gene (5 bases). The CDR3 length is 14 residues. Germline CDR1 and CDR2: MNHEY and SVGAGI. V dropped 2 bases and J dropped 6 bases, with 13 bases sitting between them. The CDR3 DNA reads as TGTGCCAGCAGTTACGGCAGGGCAATTGATGGCTACACCTTC. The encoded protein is CASSYGRAIDGYTF.

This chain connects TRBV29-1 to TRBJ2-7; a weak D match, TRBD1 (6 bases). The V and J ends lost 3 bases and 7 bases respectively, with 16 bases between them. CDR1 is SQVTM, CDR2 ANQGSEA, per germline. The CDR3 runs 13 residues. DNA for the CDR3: TGCAGCGTTGATGTACAGGGTACGGGGGAGCAGTACTTC. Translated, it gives CSVDVQGTGEQYF.

CDR3 sequence reads: CASSFWGQAPRTQYF. The CDR3, as DNA: TGTGCCAGCAGCTTTTGGGGACAGGCTCCGCGGACCCAGTACTTC. The chain combines TRBV7-3 with TRBJ2-5, with TRBD1 identical over 8 bases. The V gene end was trimmed by 3 bases and the J gene end by 7 bases; junction bases not matched to a gene: 10. Germline V CDR1 and CDR2: SGHTA, FQGTGA. This CDR3 has 15 amino acids.

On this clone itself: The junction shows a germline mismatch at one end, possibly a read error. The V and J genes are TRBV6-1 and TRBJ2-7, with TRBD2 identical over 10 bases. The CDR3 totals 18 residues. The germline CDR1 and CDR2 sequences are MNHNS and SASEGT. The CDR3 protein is CAISEALAGATISLEQYF. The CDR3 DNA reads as TGTGCCATCAGTGAGGCCCTAGCGGGAGCAACTATATCACTCGAGCAGTACTTC.

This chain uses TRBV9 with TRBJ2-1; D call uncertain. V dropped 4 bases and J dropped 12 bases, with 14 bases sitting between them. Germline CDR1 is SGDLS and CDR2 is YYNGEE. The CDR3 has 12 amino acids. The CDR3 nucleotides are TGTGCCAGCAGCCCCGACACCCTCAGGCAGTTCTTC. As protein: CASSPDTLRQFF.

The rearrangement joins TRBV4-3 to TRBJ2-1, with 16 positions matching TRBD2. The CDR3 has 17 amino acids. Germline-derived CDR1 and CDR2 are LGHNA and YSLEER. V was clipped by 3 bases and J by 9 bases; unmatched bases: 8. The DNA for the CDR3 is TGCGCCAGCAGCCACCTCGGGGGACTAGCGGGAGGGGTTGAGCAGTTCTTC. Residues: CASSHLGGLAGGVEQFF.

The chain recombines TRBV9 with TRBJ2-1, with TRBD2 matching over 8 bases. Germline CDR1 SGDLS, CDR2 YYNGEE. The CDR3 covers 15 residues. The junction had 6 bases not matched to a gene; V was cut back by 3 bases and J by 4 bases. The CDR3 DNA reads TGTGCCAGCAGCGGGCGGGAGGAGTTATACAATGAGCAGTTCTTC. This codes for CASSGREELYNEQFF. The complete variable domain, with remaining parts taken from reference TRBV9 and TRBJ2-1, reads DSGVTQTPKHLITATGQRVTLRCSPRSGDLSVYWYQQSLDQGLQFLIQYYNGEERAKGNILERFSAQQFPDLHSELNLSSLELGDSALYFCASSGREELYNEQFFGPGTRLTVL.

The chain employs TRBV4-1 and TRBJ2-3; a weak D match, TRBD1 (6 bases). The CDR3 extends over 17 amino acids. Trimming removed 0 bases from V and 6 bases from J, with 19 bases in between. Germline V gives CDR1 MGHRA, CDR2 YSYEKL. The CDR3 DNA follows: TGCGCCAGCAGCCAAGACTGGGGACACCTAGTTGGGGATACGCAGTATTTT. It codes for CASSQDWGHLVGDTQYF.

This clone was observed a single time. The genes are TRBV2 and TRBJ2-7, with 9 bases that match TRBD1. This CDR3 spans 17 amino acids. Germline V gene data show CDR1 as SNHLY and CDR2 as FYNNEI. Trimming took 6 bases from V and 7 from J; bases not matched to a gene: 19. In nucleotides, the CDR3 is TGTGCCAGCAGGGACCCCTCCGACGGGACAGGGACTGGGGAGCAGTACTTC. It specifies CASRDPSDGTGTGEQYF.

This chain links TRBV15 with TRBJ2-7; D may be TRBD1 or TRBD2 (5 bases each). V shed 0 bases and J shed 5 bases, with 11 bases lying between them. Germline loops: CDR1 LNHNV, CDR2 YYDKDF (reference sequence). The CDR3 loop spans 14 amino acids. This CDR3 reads CATSREGPLDEQYF. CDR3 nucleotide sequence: TGTGCCACCAGCAGAGAGGGACCGCTGGACGAGCAGTACTTC.

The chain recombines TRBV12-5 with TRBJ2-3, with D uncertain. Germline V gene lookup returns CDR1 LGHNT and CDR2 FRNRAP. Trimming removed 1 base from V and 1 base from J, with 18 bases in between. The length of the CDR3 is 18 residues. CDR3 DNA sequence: TGTGCTAGTGGTTTGGATATCGTTATGGGGTCGGGCACAGATACGCAGTATTTT. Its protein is CASGLDIVMGSGTDTQYF.

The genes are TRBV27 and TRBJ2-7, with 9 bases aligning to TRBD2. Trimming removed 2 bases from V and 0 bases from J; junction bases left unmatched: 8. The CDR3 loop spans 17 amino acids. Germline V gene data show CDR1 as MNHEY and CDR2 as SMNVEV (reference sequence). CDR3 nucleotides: TGTGCCAGCAGTTTAGGCCCGGGTAGCGGGAGCTCCTACGAGCAGTACTTC. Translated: CASSLGPGSGSSYEQYF.

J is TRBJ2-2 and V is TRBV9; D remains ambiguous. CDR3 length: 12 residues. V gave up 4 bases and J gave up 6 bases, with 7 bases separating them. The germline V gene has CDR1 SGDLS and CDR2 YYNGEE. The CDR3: CASSLNSGELFF. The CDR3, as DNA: TGTGCCAGCAGCCTAAATTCCGGGGAGCTGTTTTTT.